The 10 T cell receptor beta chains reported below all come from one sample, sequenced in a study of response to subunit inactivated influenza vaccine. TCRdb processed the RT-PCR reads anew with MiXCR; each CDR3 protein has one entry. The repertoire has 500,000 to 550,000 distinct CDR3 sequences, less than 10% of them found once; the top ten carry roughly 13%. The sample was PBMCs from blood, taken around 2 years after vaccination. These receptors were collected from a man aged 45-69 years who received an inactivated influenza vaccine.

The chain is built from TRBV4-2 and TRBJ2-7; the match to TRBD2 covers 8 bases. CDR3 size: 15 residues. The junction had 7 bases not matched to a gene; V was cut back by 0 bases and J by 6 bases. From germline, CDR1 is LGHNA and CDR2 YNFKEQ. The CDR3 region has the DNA TGTGCCAGCAGCCAAGACCAGGGACTAGTAGGCGAGCAGTACTTC. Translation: CASSQDQGLVGEQYF.

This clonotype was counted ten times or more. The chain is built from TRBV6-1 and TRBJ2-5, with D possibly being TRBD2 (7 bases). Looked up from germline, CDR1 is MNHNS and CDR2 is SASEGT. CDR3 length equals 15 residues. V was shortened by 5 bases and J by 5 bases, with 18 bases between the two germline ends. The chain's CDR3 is CASSKAGALGETQYF. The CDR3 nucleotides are TGTGCCAGCAGTAAGGCGGGGGCTCTGGGGGAGACCCAGTACTTC.

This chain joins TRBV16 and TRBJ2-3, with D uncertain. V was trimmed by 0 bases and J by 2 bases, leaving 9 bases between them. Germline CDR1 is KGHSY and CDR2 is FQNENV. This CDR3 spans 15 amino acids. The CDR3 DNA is TGTGCCAGCAGCCAATCTCGCACTTCCACAGATACGCAGTATTTT. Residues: CASSQSRTSTDTQYF.

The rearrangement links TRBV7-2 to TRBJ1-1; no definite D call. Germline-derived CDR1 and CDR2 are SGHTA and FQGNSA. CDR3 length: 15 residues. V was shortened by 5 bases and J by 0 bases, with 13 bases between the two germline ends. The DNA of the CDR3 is TGTGCCAGCAGCCCAGCTCACAACTTGAACACTGAAGCTTTCTTT. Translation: CASSPAHNLNTEAFF. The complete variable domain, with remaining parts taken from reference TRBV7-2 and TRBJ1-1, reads GAGVSQSPSNKVTEKGKDVELRCDPISGHTALYWYRQSLGQGLEFLIYFQGNSAPDKSGLPSDRFSAERTGGSVSTLTIQRTQQEDSAVYLCASSPAHNLNTEAFFGQGTRLTVV.

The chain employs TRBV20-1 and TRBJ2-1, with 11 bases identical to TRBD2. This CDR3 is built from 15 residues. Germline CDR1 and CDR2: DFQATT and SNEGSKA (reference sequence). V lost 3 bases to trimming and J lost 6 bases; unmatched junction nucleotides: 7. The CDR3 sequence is CSARATSGISNEQFF. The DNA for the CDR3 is TGCAGTGCTAGGGCGACTAGCGGGATTTCCAATGAGCAGTTCTTC.

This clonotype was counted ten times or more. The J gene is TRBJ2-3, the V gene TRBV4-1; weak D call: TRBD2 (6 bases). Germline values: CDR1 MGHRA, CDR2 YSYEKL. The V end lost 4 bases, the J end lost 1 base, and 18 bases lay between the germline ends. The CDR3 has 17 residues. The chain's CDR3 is CASSPWPRDFRTDTQYF. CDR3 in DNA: TGCGCCAGCAGCCCCTGGCCCCGGGACTTTCGCACAGATACGCAGTATTTT.

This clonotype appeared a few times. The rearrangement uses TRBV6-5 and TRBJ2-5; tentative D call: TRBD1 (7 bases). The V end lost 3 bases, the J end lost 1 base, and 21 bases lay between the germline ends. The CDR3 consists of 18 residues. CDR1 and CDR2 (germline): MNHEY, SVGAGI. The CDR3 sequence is CASSYPFRAGGTQETQYF. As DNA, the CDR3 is TGTGCCAGCAGTTATCCGTTCCGGGCAGGGGGGACCCAAGAGACCCAGTACTTC.

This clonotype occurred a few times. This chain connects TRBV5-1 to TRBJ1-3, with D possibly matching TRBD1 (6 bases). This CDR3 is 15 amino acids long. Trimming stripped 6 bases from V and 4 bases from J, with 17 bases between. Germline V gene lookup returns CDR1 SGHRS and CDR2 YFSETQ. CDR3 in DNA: TGCGCCAGCACGGCCGGCGGGGGGCCAGGAAACACCATATATTTT. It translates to CASTAGGGPGNTIYF.

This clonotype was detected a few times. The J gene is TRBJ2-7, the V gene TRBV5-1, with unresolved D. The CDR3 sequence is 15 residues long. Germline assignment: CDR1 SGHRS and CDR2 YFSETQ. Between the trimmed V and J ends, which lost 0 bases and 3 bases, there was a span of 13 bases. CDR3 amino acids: CASSLVPGQVYEQYF. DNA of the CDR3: TGCGCCAGCAGCTTGGTCCCAGGTCAGGTCTACGAGCAGTACTTC.

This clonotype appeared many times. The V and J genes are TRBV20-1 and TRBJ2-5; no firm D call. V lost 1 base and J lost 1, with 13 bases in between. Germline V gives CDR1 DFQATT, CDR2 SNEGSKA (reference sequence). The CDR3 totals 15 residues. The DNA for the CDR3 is TGCAGTGCTAGAGGCCACCTCGCCCTCCAAGAGACCCAGTACTTC. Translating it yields CSARGHLALQETQYF.